This T cell receptor beta chain was recorded in a study of blood T cell repertoires in COVID-19. J was trimmed by 3 bases and V by 2 bases; bases with no gene match: 4. This CDR3 is 15 amino acids long. Germline V CDR1 and CDR2: MGHRA, YSYEKL. Produced via immunoSEQ multiplex PCR; TCRdb's table is partial and in-frame only. The data hold roughly 280,000 clones, with less than 95% observed a single time. The sequenced sample was PBMCs or T cells enriched from blood (not recorded which). The chain has TRBV4-1 and TRBJ1-5; 7 bases are shared with TRBD1. The clonotype originates from a middle-aged man who had been exposed to COVID-19. This CDR3 reads CASSQSGQFNQPQHF. CDR3 nucleotides: TGCGCCAGCAGCCAATCGGGACAGTTCAATCAGCCCCAGCATTTT.